The entry below describes one T cell receptor beta chain. Its antigen is not yet known. The record has no base qualities; no much larger clone is one base away. V has 7 bases trimmed and J has 6 bases trimmed; junction bases matching no gene number 5. The germline V gene provides CDR1 WSHSY and CDR2 SAAADI. There are 13 amino acids in the CDR3, from cysteine to phenylalanine inclusive. Only the CDR3 part of the read is kept: 39 bases, read in frame from the first base. The data stem from a study of cytomegalovirus exposure and HLA in healthy donors listed by TCRdb under 2017. Context from the whole study: According to an earlier analysis of several hundred of the donors, about 190 million T cells yielded some 110 million unique TCR beta sequences and less than 300 Gb of sequence data. A separate validation cohort of roughly 120 different subjects was used in addition to the roughly 720-subject first cohort. Among the roughly 370 genotyped donors, more than 70% belonged to the genetic ancestry cluster associated with self-reported Caucasian donors. The later analysis used no new phenotypic data to find candidate immune exposures, relying instead on TCR beta sequences and their occurrence across donors. The study used immunosequencing to profile the T cell repertoires of approximately 650 subjects and linked those repertoires to cytomegalovirus serostatus. Every discovery cohort repertoire had been produced on one sequencing platform. Because of strong linkage in the cohort, roughly 5 DR-DQ haplotypes were treated as single units for association and clustering. High-throughput TCR immunosequencing, statistical association of individual TCRs with disease status, and machine learning were combined to predict cytomegalovirus infection status. An early release that covered fewer than 800 HLA-typed donors contained approximately 300 gigabases of sequencing data and around 85 million unique TCR sequences. The study was designed to test whether signatures of past pathogen exposure could be identified by cataloging public T cell receptors. A later genetic analysis used genome-wide SNP genotypes for about 55% of the 666 donors, treating that subset as a discovery cohort. A later analysis re-analyzed previously published TCR beta repertoires from 600 to 850 donors and added high-resolution HLA genotyping to study TCR occurrence patterns. The number of donors typed differed by locus, with roughly 620-630 for A, B, C, DRB1 and DQB1, over 500 for DQA1, 606 for DPA1, and approximately 470 for DPB1. Alongside the repertoire data, information on donor age, sex, ethnicity and CMV serostatus was compiled. On average, 235,054 unique TCR beta nucleotide sequences were sequenced per donor among a few hundred genotyped donors of the cohort, with roughly 19% of those sequences being non-productive. Both class I and class II loci were covered by HLA typing, at four-digit resolution. To decide whether each TCR beta V gene segment behaved as functional or pseudogenic, an earlier analysis of some 600 of the donors relied on high-throughput TCR beta sequencing.

The cohort consisted of approximately 670 healthy bone marrow donors. Cohort members were all nominally healthy when sampled, although unrecorded immune exposures were likely present. The donor was CMV seronegative and belonged to the group of 320 or so seronegative cohort members. A peripheral blood sample was collected from each donor, and TCR beta sequencing was performed on peripheral blood mononuclear cells. The Qiagen DNeasy Blood Extraction Kit was used to extract genomic DNA from the blood cell samples. Preparation of the library involved the immunoSEQ multiplex PCR assay. The multiplex PCR relied on a mix of 60 forward primers for TCR Vbeta segments and 13 reverse primers for TCR Jbeta segments. The CDR3 region of rearranged TCR beta genes was amplified from genomic DNA with a multiplex PCR assay. The amplified TCR beta libraries were sequenced on the Illumina HiSeq System as 87-base-pair reads. The study's processing was this. A later analysis counted some 74 million unique TCR beta chains across the 650 to 800 repertoires, and some 11 million of these chains were shared by at least two donors. To remove PCR and sequencing errors, raw reads were error-corrected and collapsed into unique sequences using a nearest-neighbor algorithm that merged closely related sequences. Alignment of CDR3 sequences to IMGT reference sequences was used to assign V, D and J gene segments. For a sequence to be retained, at least a six-nucleotide match to both a V gene segment and a J gene segment was required. Rearrangements were classified as productive when the CDR3 lacked stop codons and remained in frame with V and J, and all other rearrangements were classified as non-productive. Following IMGT convention, CDR3 was defined as the stretch from the second conserved V-encoded cysteine to the conserved J-encoded phenylalanine. Sequences without an unambiguous match to a single V gene segment were excluded from the earlier analysis of about 640 of the donors. An earlier analysis of 587 of the donors called V segments functional above 56.7% productive rearrangements and segregating when the between-donor standard deviation exceeded 5%. A statistical classification framework was developed to diagnose cytomegalovirus status using the catalog of TCR beta chain sequences. V and J gene assignment, in a later analysis, came from comparing TCR nucleotide sequences with IMGT/GENE-DB human TR gene sequences. The TCRdist pipeline was used in a later analysis to assign CDR3 sequences and most-parsimonious VDJ recombination scenarios. In a later analysis, each TCR beta chain was defined by its CDR3 amino acid sequence together with its V-gene family, and reads lacking a unique V-gene family were excluded. A later analysis removed nearly 600 highly shared, low-generation-probability nucleotide sequences to deal with suspected cross-contamination and a sequencing artifact. In a later analysis, a clonal expansion index for each public chain was calculated from normalized within-repertoire ranks of inferred template counts. Generation probabilities in a later analysis came from a VDJ recombination model fitted to out-of-frame rearrangements, and those results were checked against IGoR. In a later analysis, hypergeometric tests were used to score TCR-TCR, TCR-HLA and TCR-CMV co-occurrence, with a repertoire-size bias correction applied to TCR pairs. To estimate false discovery rates, a later analysis permuted the HLA or CMV assignments 20 times. A later analysis grouped co-occurring TCRs with DBSCAN, adding TCRdist sequence similarity when clustering within HLA-allele-positive subsets. Repertoires with fewer than 30,000 or more than 120,000 public chains, plus five repertoires with anomalous nucleotide sharing, were excluded from co-occurrence clustering. Held by TCRdb, this immuneACCESS table contains in-frame sequences only and omits some clones. Under half of the omission traces to an unresolved V gene where checked; the cause of the rest is unknown. The V and J calls and clone size were taken over from that table, and D and trimming were inferred from the DNA. This sample has some 210,000 clones in its table, and around four fifths of those were observed once. Together, the top ten hold 3.8% of the sample.

Summary of the overall study and its limitations: It was suggested by the authors that the approach could potentially be generalized to other disease states and immunological phenotypes. A further reported finding was that TCR beta sequences accurately predicted the HLA-A and HLA-B alleles for most subjects in the first cohort. In this cohort, only TCR beta chains were sequenced, and detectable features were limited by the absence of alpha or paired-chain data. At a false discovery rate of 0.05, a later analysis linked about 16,000 TCR beta sequences to specific HLA alleles. Correlated functional status among segregating V segments might reflect linkage disequilibrium, but an unknown experimental factor could not be ruled out. In a later analysis, several top co-occurrence clusters were reported to appear linked to parvovirus B19, influenza, CMV and Epstein-Barr virus. Because the 87-base-pair reads could not distinguish some IMGT-functional V segments, including TRBV6-2 and TRBV6-3, those segments were excluded. The classifier was reported to diagnose cytomegalovirus status with high specificity and sensitivity in both the original cohort and the validation cohort. Sequencing depth was assumed to be roughly uniform across donors in the presence/absence analyses, though that assumption may not hold. In a later analysis, TCR association rates were found to vary across HLA loci, with the most associated TCRs seen for DRB1 alleles and the fewest for HLA-C alleles. A later analysis found that most CMV-associated TCR beta chains appeared HLA-restricted, with HLA associations seemingly driven largely by CMV exposure. Immune exposure information for the cohort was limited to CMV serostatus. HLA typing was unavailable for some donors at each locus, so association tests used only the typed subset. A later analysis found that HLA-associated TCR beta chains were more clonally expanded and had lower generation probabilities than equally common non-associated chains. An earlier analysis of roughly 570 of the donors showed that most TCR beta V segments appeared in productive rearrangements either about 87% or about 30% of the time, which broadly matched IMGT annotations. A few of the identified cytomegalovirus-associated TCR beta chains were confirmed in vitro to be specific for cytomegalovirus antigens. The earlier analysis of 450 to 700 of the donors excluded about 16 rarely observed V segments, including chromosome 9 orphons, because counts were too low. In a later genetic analysis, a missense DCLRE1C variant was associated with V-gene and J-gene trimming of TCR beta chains, and the association was replicated in an independent cohort. The study listed approximately 150 TCR beta chains as associated with cytomegalovirus. When HLA alleles, especially DR and DQ, strongly co-occurred, TCR associations were difficult to assign to individual alleles. The sequencing pipeline was judged likely to have produced a cluster of highly shared sequence variants as a technical artifact. Compared with the approximately 670-donor mean, donors in an Asian-associated ancestry cluster had fewer N-insertions in productive TCRs, according to a later genetic analysis. Across donors, most TCR sequences were observed very rarely, whereas some public TCRs were present in many individuals.

Sequencing input: PBMCs. The rearrangement combines TRBV10-2 with TRBJ2-2; TRBD1 lines up with 7 middle nucleotides. The TCR was taken from a male donor in good health and CMV-seronegative. The DNA reads TGCGCCAGCAAGGACAGGACCGCCGGGGAGCTGTTTTTT. This codes for CASKDRTAGELFF.